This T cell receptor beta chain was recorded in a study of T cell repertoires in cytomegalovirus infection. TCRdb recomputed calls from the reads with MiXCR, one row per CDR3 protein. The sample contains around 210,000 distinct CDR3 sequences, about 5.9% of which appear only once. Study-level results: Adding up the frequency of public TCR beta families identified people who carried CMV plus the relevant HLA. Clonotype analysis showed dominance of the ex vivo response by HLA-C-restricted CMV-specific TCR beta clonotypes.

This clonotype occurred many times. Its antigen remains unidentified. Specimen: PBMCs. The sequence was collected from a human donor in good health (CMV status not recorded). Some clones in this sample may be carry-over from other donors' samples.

The CDR3 DNA reads as TGCAGCGTGGACAGGGATCACGAGCAGTACTTC. It is translated as CSVDRDHEQYF. The chain uses TRBV29-1 and TRBJ2-7, with 8 nucleotides matching TRBD1. Trimming removed 6 bases from V and 5 bases from J; junction bases left unmatched: 3. The CDR3 has 11 amino acids. The germline CDR1 and CDR2 sequences are SQVTM and ANQGSEA.